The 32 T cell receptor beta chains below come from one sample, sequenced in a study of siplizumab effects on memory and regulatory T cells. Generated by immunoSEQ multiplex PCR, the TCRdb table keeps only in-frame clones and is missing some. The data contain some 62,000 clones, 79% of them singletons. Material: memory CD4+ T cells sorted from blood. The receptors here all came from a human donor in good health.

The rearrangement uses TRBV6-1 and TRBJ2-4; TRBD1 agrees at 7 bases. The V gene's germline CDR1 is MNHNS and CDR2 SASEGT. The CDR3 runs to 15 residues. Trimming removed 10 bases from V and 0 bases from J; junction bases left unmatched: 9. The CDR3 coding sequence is TGTGCCACCCTACCGGGACAGACAGCCAAAAACATTCAGTACTTC. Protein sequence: CATLPGQTAKNIQYF.

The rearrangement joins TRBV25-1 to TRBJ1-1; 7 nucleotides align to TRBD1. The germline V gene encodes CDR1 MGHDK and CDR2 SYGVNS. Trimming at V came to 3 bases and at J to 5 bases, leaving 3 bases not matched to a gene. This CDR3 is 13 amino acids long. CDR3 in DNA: TGTGCCAGCAGTGACCAACAGGGGACTGAAGCTTTCTTT. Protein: CASSDQQGTEAFF. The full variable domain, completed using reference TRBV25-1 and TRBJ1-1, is EADIYQTPRYLVIGTGKKITLECSQTMGHDKMYWYQQDPGMELHLIHYSYGVNSTEKGDLSSESTVSRIRTEHFPLTLESARPSHTSQYLCASSDQQGTEAFFGQGTRLTVV.

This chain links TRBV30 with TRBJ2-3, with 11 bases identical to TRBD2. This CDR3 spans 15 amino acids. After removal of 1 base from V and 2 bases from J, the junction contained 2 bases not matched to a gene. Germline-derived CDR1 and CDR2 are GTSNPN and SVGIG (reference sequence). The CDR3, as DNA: TGTGCCTGGAGTGGACTAGCGGGGCACACAGATACGCAGTATTTT. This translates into CAWSGLAGHTDTQYF. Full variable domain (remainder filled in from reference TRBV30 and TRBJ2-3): SQTIHQWPATLVQPVGSPLSLECTVEGTSNPNLYWYRQAAGRGLQLLFYSVGIGQISSEVPQNLSASRPQDRQFILSSKKLLLSDSGFYLCAWSGLAGHTDTQYFGPGTRLTVL.

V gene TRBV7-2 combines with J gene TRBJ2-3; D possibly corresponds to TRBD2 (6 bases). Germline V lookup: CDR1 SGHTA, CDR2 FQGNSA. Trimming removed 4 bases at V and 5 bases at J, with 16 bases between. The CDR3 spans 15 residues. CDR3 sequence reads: CASSSHTTGRDTQYF. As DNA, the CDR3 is TGTGCCAGCAGCTCGCACACTACCGGGAGAGATACGCAGTATTTT.

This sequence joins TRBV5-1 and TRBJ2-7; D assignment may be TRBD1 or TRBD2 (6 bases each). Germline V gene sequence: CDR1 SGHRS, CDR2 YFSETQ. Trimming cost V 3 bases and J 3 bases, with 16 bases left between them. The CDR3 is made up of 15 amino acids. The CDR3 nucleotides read TGCGCCAGCAGCTGGGGGGACACGGGCGTCTACGAGCAGTACTTC. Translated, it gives CASSWGDTGVYEQYF. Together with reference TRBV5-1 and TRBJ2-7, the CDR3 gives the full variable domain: KAGVTQTPRYLIKTRGQQVTLSCSPISGHRSVSWYQQTPGQGLQFLFEYFSETQRNKGNFPGRFSGRQFSNSRSEMNVSTLELGDSALYLCASSWGDTGVYEQYFGPGTRLTVT.

The CDR3 region is CASIRIPGPEQFF. The CDR3 coding sequence is TGTGCCAGCATAAGAATCCCCGGGCCAGAGCAGTTCTTC. The V gene is TRBV28, the J gene TRBJ2-1, with no clear D. Trimming took off 7 bases at V and 10 bases at J, with 17 bases between the two ends. CDR3 size: 13 residues. Per the germline V gene, CDR1 is MDHEN and CDR2 is SYDVKM. The variable domain in full, completed from reference TRBV28 and TRBJ2-1, reads DVKVTQSSRYLVKRTGEKVFLECVQDMDHENMFWYRQDPGLGLRLIYFSYDVKMKEKGDIPEGYSVSREKKERFSLILESASTNQTSMYLCASIRIPGPEQFFGPGTRLTVL.

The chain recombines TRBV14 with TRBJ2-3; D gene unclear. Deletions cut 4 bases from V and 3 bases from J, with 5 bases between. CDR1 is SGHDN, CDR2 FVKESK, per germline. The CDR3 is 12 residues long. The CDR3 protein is CASSPNTDTQYF. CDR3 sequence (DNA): TGTGCCAGCAGCCCGAATACAGATACGCAGTATTTT.

CDR3 in DNA: TGTGCCATCAGTGAGTTCGGGACAATCGAAGAGACCCAGTACTTC. This gives the protein CAISEFGTIEETQYF. This chain connects TRBV10-3 to TRBJ2-5; D perhaps matches TRBD1 (6 bases). The CDR3 has 15 residues. Germline V gene data show CDR1 as ENHRY and CDR2 as SYGVKD. Trimming took off 1 base at V and 3 bases at J, with 12 bases between the two ends.

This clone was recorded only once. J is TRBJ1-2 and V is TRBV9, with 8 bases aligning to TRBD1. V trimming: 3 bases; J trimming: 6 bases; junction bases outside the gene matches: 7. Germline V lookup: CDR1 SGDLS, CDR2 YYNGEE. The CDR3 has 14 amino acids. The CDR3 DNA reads TGTGCCAGCAGCGAAGGACAGGGTAGGGATGGCTACACCTTC. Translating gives CASSEGQGRDGYTF.

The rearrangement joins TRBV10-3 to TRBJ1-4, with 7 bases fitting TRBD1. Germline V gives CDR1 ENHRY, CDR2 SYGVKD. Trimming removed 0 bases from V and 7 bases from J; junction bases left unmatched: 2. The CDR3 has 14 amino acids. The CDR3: CAISESNRGEKLFF. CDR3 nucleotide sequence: TGTGCCATCAGTGAGTCGAACAGGGGTGAAAAACTGTTTTTT.

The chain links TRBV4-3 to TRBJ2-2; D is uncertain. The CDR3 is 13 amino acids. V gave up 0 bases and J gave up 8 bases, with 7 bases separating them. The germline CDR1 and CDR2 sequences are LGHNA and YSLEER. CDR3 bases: TGCGCCAGCAGCCAAGAGGTTGGGGGGGAGCTGTTTTTT. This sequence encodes CASSQEVGGELFF.

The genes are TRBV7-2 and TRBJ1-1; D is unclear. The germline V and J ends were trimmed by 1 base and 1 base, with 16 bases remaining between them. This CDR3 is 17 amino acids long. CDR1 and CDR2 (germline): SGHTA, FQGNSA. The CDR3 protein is CASSLVSMGSWNTEAFF. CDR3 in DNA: TGTGCCAGCAGCTTAGTATCTATGGGCAGTTGGAACACTGAAGCTTTCTTT.

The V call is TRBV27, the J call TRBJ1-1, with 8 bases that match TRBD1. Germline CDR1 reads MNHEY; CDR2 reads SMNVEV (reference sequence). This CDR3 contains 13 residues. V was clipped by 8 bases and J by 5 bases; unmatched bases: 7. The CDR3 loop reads CASHPGGRTEAFF. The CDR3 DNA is TGTGCCAGCCATCCAGGGGGCCGTACTGAAGCTTTCTTT.

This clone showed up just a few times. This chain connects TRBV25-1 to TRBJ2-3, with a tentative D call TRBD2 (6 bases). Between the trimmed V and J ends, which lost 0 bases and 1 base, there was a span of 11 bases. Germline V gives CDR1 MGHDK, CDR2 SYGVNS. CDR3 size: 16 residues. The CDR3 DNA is TGTGCCAGCAGTGAATATCGGCCGGGGGGCACAGATACGCAGTATTTT. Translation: CASSEYRPGGTDTQYF.

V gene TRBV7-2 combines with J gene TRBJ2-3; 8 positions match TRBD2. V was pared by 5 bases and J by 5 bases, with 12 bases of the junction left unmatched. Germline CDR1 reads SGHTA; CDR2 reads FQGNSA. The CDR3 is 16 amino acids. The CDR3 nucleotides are TGTGCCAGCAGCATGGGGCTGCGGGGGGCGTTAGATACGCAGTATTTT. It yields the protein CASSMGLRGALDTQYF.

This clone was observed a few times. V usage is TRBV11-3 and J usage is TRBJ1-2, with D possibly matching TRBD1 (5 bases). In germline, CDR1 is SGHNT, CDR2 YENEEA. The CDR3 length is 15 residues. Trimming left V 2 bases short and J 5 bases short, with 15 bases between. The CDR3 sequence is CASSLTGPGIYGYTF. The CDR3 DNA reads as TGTGCCAGCAGCTTAACTGGGCCAGGGATATATGGCTACACCTTC.

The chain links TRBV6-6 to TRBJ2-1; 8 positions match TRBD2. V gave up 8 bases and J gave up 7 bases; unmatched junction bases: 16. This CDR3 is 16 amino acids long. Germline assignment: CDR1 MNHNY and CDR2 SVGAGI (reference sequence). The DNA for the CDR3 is TGTGCCAGCCACTACAACTTCGGGGGGGCCGAGAATGAGCAGTTCTTC. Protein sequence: CASHYNFGGAENEQFF.

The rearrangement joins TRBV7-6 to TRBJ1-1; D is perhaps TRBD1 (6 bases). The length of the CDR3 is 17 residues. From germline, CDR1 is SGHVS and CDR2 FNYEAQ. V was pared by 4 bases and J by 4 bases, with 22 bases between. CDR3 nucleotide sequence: TGTGCCAGCAGCTCCGATGTTTTCGGAGGGGGAGTCACTGAAGCTTTCTTT. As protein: CASSSDVFGGGVTEAFF.

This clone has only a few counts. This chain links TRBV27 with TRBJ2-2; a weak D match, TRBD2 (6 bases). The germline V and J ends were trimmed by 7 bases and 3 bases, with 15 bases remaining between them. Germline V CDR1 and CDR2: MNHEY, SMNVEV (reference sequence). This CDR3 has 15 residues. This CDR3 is CASTPGDRYTGELFF. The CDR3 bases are TGTGCCAGCACCCCGGGGGACCGTTACACCGGGGAGCTGTTTTTT.

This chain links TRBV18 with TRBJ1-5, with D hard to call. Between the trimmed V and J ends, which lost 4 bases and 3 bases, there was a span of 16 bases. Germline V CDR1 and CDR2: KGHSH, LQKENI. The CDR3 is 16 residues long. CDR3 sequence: CASSLNPPGNNQPQHF. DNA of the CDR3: TGTGCCAGCTCACTCAACCCCCCCGGGAACAATCAGCCCCAGCATTTT. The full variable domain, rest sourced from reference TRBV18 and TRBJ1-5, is NAGVMQNPRHLVRRRGQEARLRCSPMKGHSHVYWYRQLPEEGLKFMVYLQKENIIDESGMPKERFSAEFPKEGPSILRIQQVVRGDSAAYFCASSLNPPGNNQPQHFGDGTRLSIL.

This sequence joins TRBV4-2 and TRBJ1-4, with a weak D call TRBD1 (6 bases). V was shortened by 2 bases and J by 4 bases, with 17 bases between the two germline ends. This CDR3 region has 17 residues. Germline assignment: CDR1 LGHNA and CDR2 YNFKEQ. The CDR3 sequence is CASSQQVPQGLNEKLFF. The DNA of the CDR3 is TGTGCCAGCAGCCAACAGGTGCCTCAGGGGCTTAATGAAAAACTGTTTTTT.

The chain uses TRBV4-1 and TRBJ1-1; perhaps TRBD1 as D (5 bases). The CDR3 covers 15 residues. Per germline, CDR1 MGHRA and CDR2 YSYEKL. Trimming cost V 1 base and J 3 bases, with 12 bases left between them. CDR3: CASSQGRGLYTEAFF. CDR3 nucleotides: TGCGCCAGCAGCCAAGGTAGGGGTCTGTACACTGAAGCTTTCTTT.

This CDR3 reads CAISTTSRDEQYF. The CDR3 DNA sequence: TGTGCCATCAGCACTACTTCGAGGGACGAGCAGTACTTC. The genes are TRBV10-3 and TRBJ2-7, with D possibly being TRBD2 (5 bases). Germline values: CDR1 ENHRY, CDR2 SYGVKD. This CDR3 region has 13 residues. The ends were cut back, 6 bases at V and 5 bases at J, with 14 bases in the middle.

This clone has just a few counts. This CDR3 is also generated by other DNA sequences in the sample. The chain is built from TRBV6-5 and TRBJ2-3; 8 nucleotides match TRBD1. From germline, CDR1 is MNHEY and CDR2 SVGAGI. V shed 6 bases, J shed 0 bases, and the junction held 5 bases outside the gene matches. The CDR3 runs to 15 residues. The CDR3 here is CASRRQGASTDTQYF. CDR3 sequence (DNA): TGTGCCAGCAGGCGCCAGGGGGCCAGCACAGATACGCAGTATTTT.

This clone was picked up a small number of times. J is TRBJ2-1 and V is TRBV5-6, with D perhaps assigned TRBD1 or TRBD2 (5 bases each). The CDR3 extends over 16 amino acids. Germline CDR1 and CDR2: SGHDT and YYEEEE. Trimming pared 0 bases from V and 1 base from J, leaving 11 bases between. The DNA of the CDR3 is TGTGCCAGCAGCTTGGACTGGGGGATGTCCTACAATGAGCAGTTCTTC. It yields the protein CASSLDWGMSYNEQFF.

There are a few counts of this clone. Written as DNA, the CDR3 is TGTGCCAGTAGTTATGGACAAAGAAGGTCGAATGGCTACACCTTC. Translated, it gives CASSYGQRRSNGYTF. The chain employs TRBV19 and TRBJ1-2, with D perhaps TRBD1 (5 bases). V was trimmed by 5 bases and J by 6 bases, leaving 19 bases between them. This CDR3 is built from 15 residues. CDR1 LNHDA and CDR2 SQIVND come from the germline V gene (reference sequence).

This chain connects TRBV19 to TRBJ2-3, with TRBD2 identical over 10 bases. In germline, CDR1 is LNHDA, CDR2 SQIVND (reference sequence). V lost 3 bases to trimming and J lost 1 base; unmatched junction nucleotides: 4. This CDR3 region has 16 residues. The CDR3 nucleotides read TGTGCCAGTAGTATGGCCCTAGCGGGGGGCACAGATACGCAGTATTTT. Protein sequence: CASSMALAGGTDTQYF.

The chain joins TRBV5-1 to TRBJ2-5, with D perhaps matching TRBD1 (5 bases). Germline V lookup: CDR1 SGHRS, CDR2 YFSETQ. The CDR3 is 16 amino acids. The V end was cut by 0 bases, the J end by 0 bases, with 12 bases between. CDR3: CASSLGIREYQETQYF. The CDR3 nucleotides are TGCGCCAGCAGCTTGGGTATCAGGGAATACCAAGAGACCCAGTACTTC.

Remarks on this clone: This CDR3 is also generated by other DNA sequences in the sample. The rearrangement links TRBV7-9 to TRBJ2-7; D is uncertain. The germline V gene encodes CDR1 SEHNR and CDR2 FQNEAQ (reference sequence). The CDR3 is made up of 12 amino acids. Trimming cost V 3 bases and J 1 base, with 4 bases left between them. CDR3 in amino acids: CASSLRSYEQYF. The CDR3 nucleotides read TGTGCCAGCAGCTTGAGGTCCTACGAGCAGTACTTC.

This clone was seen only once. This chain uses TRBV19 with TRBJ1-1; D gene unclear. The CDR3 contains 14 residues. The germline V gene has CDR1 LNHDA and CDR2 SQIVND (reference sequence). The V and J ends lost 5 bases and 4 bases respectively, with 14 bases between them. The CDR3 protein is CASSYGPSGTEAFF. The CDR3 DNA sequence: TGTGCCAGTAGTTATGGCCCCTCTGGCACTGAAGCTTTCTTT.

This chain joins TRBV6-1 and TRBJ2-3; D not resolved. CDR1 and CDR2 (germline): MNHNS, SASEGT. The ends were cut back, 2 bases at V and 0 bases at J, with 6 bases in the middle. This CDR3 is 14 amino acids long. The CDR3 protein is CASSETVSTDTQYF. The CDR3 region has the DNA TGTGCCAGCAGTGAAACCGTTAGCACAGATACGCAGTATTTT.

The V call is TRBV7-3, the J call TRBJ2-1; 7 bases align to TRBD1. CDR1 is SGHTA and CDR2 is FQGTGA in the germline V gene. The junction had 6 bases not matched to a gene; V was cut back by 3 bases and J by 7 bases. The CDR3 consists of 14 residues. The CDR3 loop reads CASSFNRGANEQFF. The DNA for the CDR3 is TGTGCCAGCAGCTTCAACAGGGGAGCTAATGAGCAGTTCTTC.